The 8 T cell receptor beta chains below were found in one sample sequenced in a study of T cell changes during pregnancy in multiple sclerosis. Sequencing used immunoSEQ multiplex PCR; TCRdb keeps in-frame clones, though not all of them. The data show about 93,000 clones, with 91% seen just once and about 1.6% held by the top ten. Sequencing was performed on peripheral blood, taken after pregnancy. The receptors shown here come from a female donor in good health, enrolled as a control in a pregnancy study.

The V gene is TRBV27, the J gene TRBJ1-1; 7 nucleotides line up with TRBD1. Germline CDR1 MNHEY, CDR2 SMNVEV (reference sequence). CDR3 length equals 16 residues. V trimming: 5 bases; J trimming: 11 bases; junction bases outside the gene matches: 20. The chain's CDR3 is CASSPTLGQKEGTAFF. For the CDR3, the DNA is TGTGCCAGCAGTCCCACCCTGGGACAGAAGGAGGGTACGGCTTTCTTT.

The chain combines TRBV9 with TRBJ1-2; D may be TRBD1 (6 bases). The CDR3 has 15 residues. Germline V CDR1 and CDR2: SGDLS, YYNGEE. With 1 base removed from V and 8 bases from J, the gap between germline ends came to 18 bases. The CDR3 DNA sequence: TGTGCCAGCAGCGTAACCAACCAGGGAGGGGGAGGCTACACCTTC. Its protein is CASSVTNQGGGGYTF.

The V and J genes are TRBV4-2 and TRBJ2-3; 10 bases agree with TRBD2. J was trimmed by 4 bases and V by 4 bases; bases with no gene match: 8. The germline V gene has CDR1 LGHNA and CDR2 YNFKEQ. The CDR3 is 16 residues long. The CDR3 nucleotides read TGTGCCAGCAGCCCCCTAGCGGGGGAAGCACCAGATACGCAGTATTTT. Translated, it gives CASSPLAGEAPDTQYF.

This clone was picked up one time. V and J are TRBV9 and TRBJ1-4; 8 nucleotides agree with TRBD1. Per germline, CDR1 SGDLS and CDR2 YYNGEE. The CDR3 covers 15 residues. After removal of 3 bases from V and 5 bases from J, the junction contained 6 bases not matched to a gene. For the CDR3, the DNA is TGTGCCAGCAGCGGGGCCGGGACAGGCAATGAAAAACTGTTTTTT. It yields the protein CASSGAGTGNEKLFF.

V usage is TRBV7-9 and J usage is TRBJ1-2, with TRBD1 identical over 12 bases. Germline V gene data show CDR1 as SEHNR and CDR2 as FQNEAQ (reference sequence). This CDR3 region has 15 residues. After removal of 4 bases from V and 8 bases from J, the junction contained 8 bases not matched to a gene. In nucleotides, the CDR3 is TGTGCCAGCAGCTCACCGGGACAGGGGGCTAGGGGCTACACCTTC. Translating gives CASSSPGQGARGYTF.

This rearrangement joins TRBV5-1 to TRBJ1-1, with TRBD1 matching 9 bases. CDR3 size: 14 residues. V shed 0 bases, J shed 8 bases, and the junction held 5 bases outside the gene matches. Looked up from germline, CDR1 is SGHRS and CDR2 is YFSETQ. CDR3 DNA sequence: TGCGCCAGCAGCTTGGCCCCAGGACAGGGGGAAGCTTTCTTT. It codes for CASSLAPGQGEAFF.

The chain is built from TRBV4-3 and TRBJ2-7; 10 nucleotides align to TRBD2. From germline, CDR1 is LGHNA and CDR2 YSLEER. The CDR3 extends over 15 amino acids. J was trimmed by 3 bases and V by 5 bases; bases with no gene match: 7. CDR3 region: CASSAGRTSGYEQYF. The CDR3 DNA is TGCGCCAGCAGCGCCGGCCGGACTAGCGGCTACGAGCAGTACTTC.

The chain uses TRBV6-5 and TRBJ2-7, with D possibly matching TRBD2 (5 bases). The CDR3 consists of 14 residues. The ends were cut back, 2 bases at V and 1 base at J, with 9 bases in the middle. Per germline, CDR1 MNHEY and CDR2 SVGAGI. In DNA form, the CDR3 reads TGTGCCAGCAGTTACCGCGGGCCTTCCTACGAGCAGTACTTC. As protein: CASSYRGPSYEQYF.